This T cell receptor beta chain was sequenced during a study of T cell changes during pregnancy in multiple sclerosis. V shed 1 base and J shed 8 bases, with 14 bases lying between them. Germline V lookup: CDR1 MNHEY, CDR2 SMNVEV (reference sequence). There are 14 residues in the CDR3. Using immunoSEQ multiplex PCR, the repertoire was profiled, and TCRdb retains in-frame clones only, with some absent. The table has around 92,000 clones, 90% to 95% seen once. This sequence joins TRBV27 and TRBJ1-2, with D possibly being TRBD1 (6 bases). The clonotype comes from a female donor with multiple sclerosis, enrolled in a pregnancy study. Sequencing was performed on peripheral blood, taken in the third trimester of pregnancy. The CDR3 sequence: CASSLFRGGSGYTF. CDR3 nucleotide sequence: TGTGCCAGCAGTTTATTTAGGGGGGGTTCGGGCTACACCTTC.